One TCR beta chain is described in this entry. Its antigen is not identified. This sample's time point: peripheral blood 6 weeks after treatment start. This CDR3 is 13 amino acids long. Deletions cut 5 bases from V and 0 bases from J, with 5 bases between. Germline CDR1 SGHRS, CDR2 YFSETQ. This sample was taken from a study of PD-L1 blockade in urothelial cancer. On the study more broadly: Atezolizumab at 1,200 mg intravenously every 3 weeks was started by patients in about 2014.

Method: immunoSEQ multiplex PCR; TCRdb's copy keeps in-frame clones and lacks some. In the table there are 25,000 to 30,000 clones, roughly 83% of which are singletons. Overall study findings and caveats: Patients with below-median pretreatment blood clonality survived longer.

This receptor was identified in a man between 65 and 85 years old with urothelial cancer. This sample comprised PBMCs, obtained around atezolizumab (anti-PD-L1) treatment. The chain links TRBV5-1 to TRBJ1-4; D gene ambiguous. The CDR3 reads CASRGATNEKLFF. In DNA, the CDR3 is TGCGCCAGCAGGGGAGCAACTAATGAAAAACTGTTTTTT.